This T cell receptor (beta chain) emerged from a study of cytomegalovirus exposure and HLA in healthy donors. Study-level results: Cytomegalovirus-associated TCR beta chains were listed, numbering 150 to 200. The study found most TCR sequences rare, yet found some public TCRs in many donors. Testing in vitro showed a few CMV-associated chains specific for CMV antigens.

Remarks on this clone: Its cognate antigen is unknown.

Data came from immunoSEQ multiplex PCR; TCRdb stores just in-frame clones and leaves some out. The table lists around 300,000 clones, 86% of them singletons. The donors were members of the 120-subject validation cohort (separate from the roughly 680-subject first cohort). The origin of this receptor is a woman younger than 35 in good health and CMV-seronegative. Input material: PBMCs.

The CDR3 coding sequence is TGCGCCAGCAGCCATCTAAACTTACTTACCTACAATGAGCAGTTCTTC. Its translation is CASSHLNLLTYNEQFF. The chain has TRBV4-1 and TRBJ2-1; D is unresolved. The ends were cut back, 3 bases at V and 2 bases at J, with 14 bases in the middle. Germline values: CDR1 MGHRA, CDR2 YSYEKL. There are 16 residues in the CDR3.